Listed below are T cell receptor beta chains from one sample, sequenced in a study of blood T cell repertoires in COVID-19. Sequencing was performed with immunoSEQ multiplex PCR; in TCRdb, only in-frame clones are kept and a portion is missing. The sample includes 200,000 to 250,000 clones, about 85% seen only once; the top ten take roughly 1.9%. Sequenced material: peripheral blood. Receptors were obtained from a man aged 25 to 40 who had recovered from COVID-19. Each CDR3 is given without its conserved first and last residue.

V: TRBV25-1; CDR3: ASSPQGAGNSPLH
V: TRBV7-8; CDR3: ASSLLVGGVGNQPQH
V: TRBV12-3/TRBV12-4; CDR3: ASSPTGTPEAF
V: TRBV4-1; CDR3: ASSQVPGEKLF
V: TRBV28; CDR3: ASSFREPQH
V: TRBV3-1/TRBV3-2; CDR3: ASSQEGGGRRTEAF
V: TRBV10-3; CDR3: AISETTTGTNEKLF
V: TRBV7-2; CDR3: ASSLAASGGADTQY
V: TRBV2; CDR3: ASTEQGRYSPLH
V: TRBV6-1; CDR3: ASSEAWLSGNTIY
V: TRBV10-3; CDR3: AISVSSTDTQY
V: TRBV4-1; CDR3: ASSQGQGSYEQY
V: TRBV2; CDR3: ASTLDNYYEQY
V: TRBV7-2; CDR3: ASVKRGAPYEQY
V: TRBV29-1; CDR3: SVVGRGGGTEAF
V: TRBV2; CDR3: ASRGVSGANVLT
V: TRBV18; CDR3: ASSPRTGGGYT
V: TRBV5-6; CDR3: ASSSTGEGYGYT
V: TRBV29-1; CDR3: SVDLGGIGSTDTQY
V: TRBV24-1; CDR3: ATSDTQGALTDTQY
V: TRBV27; CDR3: ASSLSPGGYTGELF
V: TRBV7-2; CDR3: ASSSDRGRVYEQF
V: TRBV20-1; CDR3: SATAGETQY
V: TRBV5-4; CDR3: ASSPGQGTSEQY
V: TRBV10-3; CDR3: ATPLAIEETQY
V: TRBV19; CDR3: ASRAGRGYGYT
V: TRBV5-6; CDR3: ASSFTYYGYT
V: TRBV18; CDR3: ASSAGSKYEQY
V: TRBV3-1/TRBV3-2; CDR3: ASSQRGARNYNYGYT
V: TRBV19; CDR3: ASSTETGRNTEAF
V: TRBV5-6; CDR3: ASSRTTRAGNTIY
V: TRBV5-1; CDR3: ASSRVSGASTDTQY
V: TRBV2; CDR3: ASLRGTNTEAF
V: TRBV7-9; CDR3: ASSHTNIANPNYGYT
V: TRBV5-4; CDR3: ASSLGQGVSYEQY
V: TRBV6-5; CDR3: ATSKGAGNTGELF
V: TRBV7-3; CDR3: ASSLMGQPNSPLH
V: TRBV3-1/TRBV3-2; CDR3: ASSPLGTGRVPLH
V: TRBV6-4; CDR3: ASSREASEKLF
V: TRBV19; CDR3: ASSIQGTSGGAQTQY
V: TRBV2; CDR3: ASRSLAGGLSGELF
V: TRBV2; CDR3: ASSDAQALQETQY
V: TRBV2; CDR3: ASSQDRGLSPLH
V: TRBV6-6; CDR3: ASRSGGLGPQH
V: TRBV7-2; CDR3: ASSLGRGLQNIQY
V: TRBV10-3; CDR3: ASGLAGVNYEQY
V: TRBV7-8; CDR3: ASSKTRQVGTSTDTQY
V: TRBV5-4; CDR3: ASSLVLAGRTGELF
V: TRBV13; CDR3: ASSLVPITSGTYNEQF
V: TRBV2; CDR3: ASTYGGASDYGYT
V: TRBV3-1/TRBV3-2; CDR3: ASSQGLADSYNEQF
V: TRBV14; CDR3: ASSQLRGLAGGYNEQF
V: TRBV5-4; CDR3: ASSLAGDRGLETQY
V: TRBV9; CDR3: ASSVDGGYGYT
V: TRBV2; CDR3: ASRRQPSSPVYT